This T cell receptor (beta chain) was sequenced during a study of T cells in Graves' hyperthyroidism and ophthalmopathy. Turning to the study itself: Prior to any treatment, at the point of initial diagnosis, peripheral blood was collected. General study results and limits: Expanded thyroid clonotypes (above 0.001) were mostly also found in blood.

Remarks on this clonotype: As yet, its antigen is unknown.

Researchers amplified the TCR beta CDR3 regions from RNA transcripts. First-round RT-PCR of the TCR CDR3 relied on the HTBI primer set. One entry per CDR3 protein results from TCRdb running MiXCR on the multiplex PCR reads. The repertoire has 250,000 to 300,000 distinct CDR3 sequences, roughly an eighth of them found once; the top ten carry less than 8%. This CDR3 has 14 residues. Per germline, CDR1 KGHSH and CDR2 LQKENI. V trimming: 5 bases; J trimming: 7 bases; junction bases outside the gene matches: 5. The chain carries TRBV18 and TRBJ1-4, with 9 bases matching TRBD1. The TCR originated in a middle-aged woman with Graves' hyperthyroidism. Sample: blood. The CDR3 here is CASSTGTGLEKLFF. In DNA form, the CDR3 reads TGTGCCAGCTCAACCGGGACAGGGCTTGAAAAACTGTTTTTT.